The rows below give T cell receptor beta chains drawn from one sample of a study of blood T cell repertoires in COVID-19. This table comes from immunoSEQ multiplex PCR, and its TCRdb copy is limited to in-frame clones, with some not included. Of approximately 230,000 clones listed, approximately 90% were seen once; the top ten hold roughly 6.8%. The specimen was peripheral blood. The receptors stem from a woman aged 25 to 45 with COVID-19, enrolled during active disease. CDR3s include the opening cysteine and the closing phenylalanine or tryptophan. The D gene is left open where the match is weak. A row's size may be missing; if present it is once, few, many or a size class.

CASSLRSGTDYEQYF TGTGCCAGCAGCCTACGCTCCGGGACAGACTACGAGCAGTACTTC TRBJ2-7 TRBV7-2 TRBD1 NA
CASSPTRSGGRNSPLHF TGTGCCAGCAGCCCAACGAGATCGGGGGGGCGGAATTCACCCCTCCACTTT TRBJ1-6 TRBV5-4 NA NA
CASTPSGGNQPQHF TGTGCCAGCACACCGTCCGGGGGCAATCAGCCCCAGCATTTT TRBJ1-5 TRBV19 NA many
CASSQTGLADTLDNEQFF TGTGCCAGCAGCCAAACGGGACTAGCGGATACGTTGGACAATGAGCAGTTCTTC TRBJ2-1 TRBV3-1/TRBV3-2 TRBD2 NA
CASTEQGAAEAFF TGTGCCAGTACCGAACAGGGGGCGGCTGAAGCTTTCTTT TRBJ1-1 TRBV19 TRBD1 once
CASSLDRGTYNEQFF TGTGCCAGCAGCTTAGACAGGGGAACCTACAATGAGCAGTTCTTC TRBJ2-1 TRBV11-1 TRBD1 NA
CASSQERAGFTDTQYF TGTGCCAGCAGCCAAGAAAGGGCGGGTTTTACAGATACGCAGTATTTT TRBJ2-3 TRBV4-2 NA NA
CASSPIGADTQYF TGTGCCAGCAGCCCTATAGGGGCAGATACGCAGTATTTT TRBJ2-3 TRBV7-2 NA NA
CASSLDPGLALNEQFF TGTGCCAGCAGCTTAGATCCGGGACTAGCCCTCAATGAGCAGTTCTTC TRBJ2-1 TRBV7-9 TRBD2 once
CASSKQGQGRGQPQHF TGTGCCAGTAGTAAACAAGGACAGGGAAGAGGCCAGCCCCAGCATTTT TRBJ1-5 TRBV19 TRBD1 NA
CATSVGQGQETQYF TGTGCCACCAGTGTCGGACAGGGCCAAGAGACCCAGTACTTC TRBJ2-5 TRBV24-1 TRBD1 NA
CASRGLEGLLYGYTF TGTGCCAGCAGGGGGTTGGAGGGCCTCCTTTATGGCTACACCTTC TRBJ1-2 TRBV11-2 NA NA
CSAGQFEGHLDGDNYGYTF TGCAGCGCCGGCCAGTTTGAGGGACACCTTGATGGGGACAACTATGGCTACACCTTC TRBJ1-2 TRBV29-1 NA NA
CASSLFTGVDSPLHF TGTGCCAGCAGCCTGTTTACAGGGGTAGATTCACCCCTCCACTTT TRBJ1-6 TRBV14 TRBD1 NA
CASSSGQFNEKLFF TGTGCCAGCAGCTCCGGACAGTTTAATGAAAAACTGTTTTTT TRBJ1-4 TRBV28 NA NA
CATSVRQGFLDTQYF TGTGCCACCAGCGTTCGGCAGGGGTTCTTGGATACGCAGTATTTT TRBJ2-3 TRBV24-1 NA NA
CASSQLAGDFYEQYF TGTGCCAGCAGCCAACTAGCGGGGGATTTCTACGAGCAGTACTTC TRBJ2-7 TRBV7-6 TRBD2 NA
CASSQVRGTEAFF TGTGCCAGCAGCCAAGTCAGAGGAACTGAAGCTTTCTTT TRBJ1-1 TRBV3-1/TRBV3-2 NA NA
CASSYSGQAGNEQFF TGTGCCAGCAGTTACTCGGGACAGGCGGGCAATGAGCAGTTCTTC TRBJ2-1 TRBV6-5 TRBD1 once
CASSLGTGTYEQYF TGTGCCAGCAGTTTAGGGACAGGGACCTACGAGCAGTACTTC TRBJ2-7 TRBV28 TRBD1 NA
CASSVWGGIEAFF TGTGCCAGCAGCGTCTGGGGCGGGATTGAAGCTTTCTTT TRBJ1-1 TRBV5-6 NA NA
CASRPSGTGSNEQFF TGTGCCAGCAGACCATCCGGGACAGGTAGTAATGAGCAGTTCTTC TRBJ2-1 TRBV27 TRBD1 NA
CASSIIYSPISGNTIYF TGTGCCAGTAGTATAATATACAGCCCTATCTCTGGAAACACCATATATTTT TRBJ1-3 TRBV19 NA NA
CASSGGDSYTGELFF TGCGCCAGCAGTGGGGGGGACAGCTACACCGGGGAGCTGTTTTTT TRBJ2-2 TRBV10-1 NA NA
CASSTRGGQDPSTDTQYF TGTGCCAGCAGCACGCGAGGGGGACAGGACCCTAGCACAGATACGCAGTATTTT TRBJ2-3 TRBV9 TRBD1 NA
CASSPTGDTDTQYF TGTGCCAGCAGCCCGACAGGGGATACAGATACGCAGTATTTT TRBJ2-3 TRBV4-2 TRBD1 NA
CASVHSRDRGHYGYTF TGTGCCAGCGTCCATTCCCGGGACAGGGGCCACTATGGCTACACCTTC TRBJ1-2 TRBV5-6 TRBD1 NA
CASSQELSHRGANYGYTF TGTGCCAGCAGCCAAGAACTCTCACACAGGGGGGCTAACTATGGCTACACCTTC TRBJ1-2 TRBV3-1/TRBV3-2 TRBD1 NA
CATSDLTGGADTQYF TGTGCCACCAGTGACCTAACGGGGGGGGCAGATACGCAGTATTTT TRBJ2-3 TRBV24-1 TRBD2 once
CSATGPYGYTF TGCAGTGCTACAGGGCCCTATGGCTACACCTTC TRBJ1-2 TRBV20-1 NA NA
CASSEWGEINEQFF TGTGCCAGCAGTGAATGGGGAGAAATCAATGAGCAGTTCTTC TRBJ2-1 TRBV25-1 NA once
CASSPAVSGRGGELFF TGCGCCAGCAGCCCGGCAGTCAGCGGGAGGGGCGGGGAGCTGTTTTTT TRBJ2-2 TRBV4-3 TRBD2 NA
CASSIAGGRVYNEQFF TGTGCCAGTAGTATAGCAGGGGGCCGGGTCTACAATGAGCAGTTCTTC TRBJ2-1 TRBV19 TRBD1 NA
CASRTGAGNTIYF TGTGCCAGCAGGACAGGGGCGGGAAACACCATATATTTT TRBJ1-3 TRBV6-5 TRBD1 NA
CASSGDTGRGGYTF TGCGCCAGCAGTGGGGACACCGGACGGGGAGGCTACACCTTC TRBJ1-2 TRBV10-1 NA NA
CASSLARAAETQYF TGTGCCAGCAGCTTAGCGCGTGCCGCCGAGACCCAGTACTTC TRBJ2-5 TRBV7-2 NA NA
CASSPGSLSNYGYTF TGTGCCAGCAGCCCCGGGTCTCTATCAAACTATGGCTACACCTTC TRBJ1-2 TRBV7-2 NA NA